One TCR beta chain is described in this entry. The data were produced by immunoSEQ multiplex PCR, yet TCRdb's version contains in-frame clones alone and is incomplete. The data hold fewer than 250,000 clones, with roughly 80% observed a single time. The data originate from a study of blood T cell repertoires in COVID-19. The germline CDR1 and CDR2 sequences are LNHDA and SQIVND (reference sequence). Trimming took 6 bases from V and 6 from J, leaving 12 bases between them. The CDR3 runs 13 residues. This clonotype originated in a woman in her seventies with acute or convalescent COVID-19. The material sequenced was peripheral blood. The J gene is TRBJ1-5, the V gene TRBV19; D may be TRBD1 (5 bases). DNA of the CDR3: TGTGCCAGTAGCAGGGCGAGTGGTCAGCCCCAGCATTTT. It encodes CASSRASGQPQHF.